This TCR beta chain was observed in a study of control samples from healthy donors and cancer patients (dated by TCRdb to 2018 to 2020). V is cut back by 1 base and J by 0 bases, with 4 bases in the junction unmatched. The CDR3 measures 18 amino acids from cysteine to phenylalanine. Only the CDR3 part of the read is kept: 54 bases, read in frame from the first base. The germline V gene specifies MGHRA as CDR1 and YSYEKL as CDR2. Libraries were prepared through the immunoSEQ multiplex PCR assay. As stored in TCRdb, this immuneACCESS dataset retains in-frame rearrangements with V and J assigned. A fraction of the clones does not appear; measured against another copy, unresolved V genes explain less than half of the discrepancy, and the remainder lacks a known reason. In this sample the table shows 100,000 to 150,000 clones, about nine tenths of which occur a single time. 7.8% of the sample goes to the ten largest clones.

Only one count was recorded for this clone. Its target antigen remains unknown. There are no base qualities to consult, and no much larger clone falls within one base. Sequenced sample: blood. The chain joins TRBV4-1 to TRBJ2-4, with 12 bases matching TRBD2. This receptor was obtained from a woman under 30 in good health. CDR3 loop: CASSQGTSGILAKNIQYF. The nucleotides read TGCGCCAGCAGCCAAGGGACTAGCGGGATTCTAGCCAAAAACATTCAGTACTTC.